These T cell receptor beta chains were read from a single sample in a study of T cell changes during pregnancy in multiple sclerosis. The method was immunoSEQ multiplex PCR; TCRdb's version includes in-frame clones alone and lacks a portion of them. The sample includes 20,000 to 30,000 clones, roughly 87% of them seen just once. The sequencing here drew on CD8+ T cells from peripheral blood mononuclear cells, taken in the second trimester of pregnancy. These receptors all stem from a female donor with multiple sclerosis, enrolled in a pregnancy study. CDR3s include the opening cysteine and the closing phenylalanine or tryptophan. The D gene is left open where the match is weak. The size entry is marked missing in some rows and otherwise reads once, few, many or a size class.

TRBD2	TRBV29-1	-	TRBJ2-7	CSVEASGSYEQYF	TGCAGCGTTGAAGCTAGCGGTTCCTACGAGCAGTACTTC
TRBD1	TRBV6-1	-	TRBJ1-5	CASSDFLQGGNQPQHF	TGTGCCAGCAGTGATTTTTTGCAGGGGGGTAATCAGCCCCAGCATTTT
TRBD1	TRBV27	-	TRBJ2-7	CASSLSMTGYEQYF	TGTGCCAGCAGTTTATCGATGACAGGGTACGAGCAGTACTTC
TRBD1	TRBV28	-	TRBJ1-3	CASSPPRGRLYF	TGTGCCAGCAGTCCCCCCAGGGGGCGGTTGTATTTT
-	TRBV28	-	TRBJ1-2	CASSFPTGNYGYTF	TGTGCCAGCAGTTTCCCAACAGGGAACTATGGCTACACCTTC
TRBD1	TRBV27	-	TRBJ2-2	CASSLEGQGSKLFF	TGTGCCAGCAGTTTAGAGGGACAGGGGTCGAAGCTGTTTTTT
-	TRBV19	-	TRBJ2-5	CASSIDRGIEKTQYF	TGTGCCAGTAGTATAGACAGGGGTATAGAAAAGACCCAGTACTTC
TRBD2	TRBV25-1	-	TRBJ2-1	CASSVLAGHEQFF	TGTGCCAGCAGCGTCTTAGCGGGCCATGAGCAGTTCTTC
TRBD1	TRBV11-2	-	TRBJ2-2	CASRSFRRPGQSWTGELFF	TGTGCCAGCAGGTCATTTAGGAGGCCGGGACAGTCGTGGACCGGGGAGCTGTTTTTT
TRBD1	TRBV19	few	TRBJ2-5	CASSQDRGREETQYF	TGTGCCAGTAGTCAGGACAGGGGGCGTGAAGAGACCCAGTACTTC
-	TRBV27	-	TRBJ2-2	CASSLRMAGELFF	TGTGCCAGCAGTTTGAGAATGGCCGGGGAGCTGTTTTTT
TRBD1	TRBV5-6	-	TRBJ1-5	CASSGTGRNQPQHF	TGTGCCAGCAGCGGGACAGGGAGGAATCAGCCCCAGCATTTT
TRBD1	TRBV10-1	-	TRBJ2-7	CASRAHAGQGSNEQYF	TGCGCCAGCAGAGCTCATGCGGGACAGGGAAGTAACGAGCAGTACTTC
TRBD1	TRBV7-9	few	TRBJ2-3	CASSLDMHRGLGGDTQYF	TGTGCCAGCAGCTTAGATATGCACAGGGGGCTCGGCGGAGATACGCAGTATTTT
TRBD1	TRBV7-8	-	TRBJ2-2	CASSARTGETGELFF	TGTGCCAGCAGCGCCCGGACAGGGGAGACCGGGGAGCTGTTTTTT
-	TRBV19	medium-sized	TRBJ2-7	CASSIDVEYEQYF	TGTGCCAGTAGTATAGATGTAGAGTACGAGCAGTACTTC
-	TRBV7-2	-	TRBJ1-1	CASSRGGRTEAFF	TGTGCCAGCAGCCGCGGGGGCCGGACTGAAGCTTTCTTT
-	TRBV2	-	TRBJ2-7	CASNWEGGPNEQYF	TGTGCCAGCAACTGGGAGGGGGGGCCGAACGAGCAGTACTTC
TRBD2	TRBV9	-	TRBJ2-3	CASSVSTSGTDTQYF	TGTGCCAGCAGCGTATCAACTAGCGGCACAGATACGCAGTATTTT
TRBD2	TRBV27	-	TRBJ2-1	CASSPMAGGPNEQFF	TGTGCCAGCAGTCCTATGGCGGGAGGGCCTAATGAGCAGTTCTTC
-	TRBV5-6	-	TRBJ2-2	CASSSSITRTGELFF	TGTGCCAGCAGCTCATCAATCACACGCACCGGGGAGCTGTTTTTT
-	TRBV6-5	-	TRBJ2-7	CASSLAVSYEQYF	TGTGCCAGCAGCTTAGCGGTTTCCTACGAGCAGTACTTC
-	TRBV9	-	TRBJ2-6	CASSLRDIRIMASGANVLTF	TGTGCCAGCAGCCTCCGGGACATACGGATAATGGCCTCTGGGGCCAACGTCCTGACTTTC
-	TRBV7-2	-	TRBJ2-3	CASSLAIGQLGDTQYF	TGTGCCAGCAGCTTAGCGATCGGCCAGCTAGGAGATACGCAGTATTTT
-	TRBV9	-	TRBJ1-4	CASSVAGLTNEKLFF	TGTGCCAGCAGCGTAGCCGGTCTAACTAATGAAAAACTGTTTTTT
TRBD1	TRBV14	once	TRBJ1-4	CASSRDRENEKLFF	TGTGCCAGCAGCCGGGACAGGGAAAATGAAAAACTGTTTTTT
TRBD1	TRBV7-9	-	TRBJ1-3	CASSLMGQGNTIYF	TGTGCCAGCAGCTTAATGGGACAGGGGAACACCATATATTTT
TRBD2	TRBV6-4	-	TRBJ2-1	CASSEETSGRNEQFF	TGTGCCAGCAGTGAAGAGACTAGCGGGAGGAATGAGCAGTTCTTC
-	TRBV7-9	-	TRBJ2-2	CASSPVPMGGTNTGELFF	TGTGCCAGCAGCCCCGTTCCGATGGGGGGAACGAACACCGGGGAGCTGTTTTTT
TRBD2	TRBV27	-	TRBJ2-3	CASSLPSASGSVTDTQYF	TGTGCCAGCAGTTTACCCTCTGCTAGCGGGAGTGTGACAGATACGCAGTATTTT
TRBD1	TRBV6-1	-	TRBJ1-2	CASSERGQVIVYGYTF	TGTGCCAGCAGTGAAAGAGGACAGGTTATCGTGTATGGCTACACCTTC
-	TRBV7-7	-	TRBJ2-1	CASSFGGDFQQFF	TGTGCTAGCAGCTTTGGTGGGGACTTTCAGCAGTTCTTC
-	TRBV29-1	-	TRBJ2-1	CSAAPGSQAWQFF	TGCAGCGCTGCGCCGGGGTCCCAGGCCTGGCAGTTCTTC
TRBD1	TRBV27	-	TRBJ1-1	CASSLRQGLGGNTEAFF	TGTGCCAGCAGTCTCCGACAGGGTCTGGGGGGGAACACTGAAGCTTTCTTT
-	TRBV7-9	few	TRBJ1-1	CASSPPVMGRTEAFF	TGTGCCAGCAGCCCCCCGGTGATGGGGAGGACTGAAGCTTTCTTT